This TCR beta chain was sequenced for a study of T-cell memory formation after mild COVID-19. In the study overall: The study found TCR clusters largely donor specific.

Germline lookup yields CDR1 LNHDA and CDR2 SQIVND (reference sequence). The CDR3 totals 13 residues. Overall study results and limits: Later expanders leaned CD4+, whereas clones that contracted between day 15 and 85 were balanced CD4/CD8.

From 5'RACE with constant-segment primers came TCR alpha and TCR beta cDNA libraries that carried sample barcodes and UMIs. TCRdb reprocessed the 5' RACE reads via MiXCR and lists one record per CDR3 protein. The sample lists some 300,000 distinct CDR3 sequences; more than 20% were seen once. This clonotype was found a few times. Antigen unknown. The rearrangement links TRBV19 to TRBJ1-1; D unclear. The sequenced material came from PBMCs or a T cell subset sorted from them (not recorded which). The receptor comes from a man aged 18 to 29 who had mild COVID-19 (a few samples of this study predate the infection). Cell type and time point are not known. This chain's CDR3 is CGSTFRLNTEAFF. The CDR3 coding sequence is TGTGGCTCTACCTTCCGGTTGAACACTGAAGCTTTCTTT.